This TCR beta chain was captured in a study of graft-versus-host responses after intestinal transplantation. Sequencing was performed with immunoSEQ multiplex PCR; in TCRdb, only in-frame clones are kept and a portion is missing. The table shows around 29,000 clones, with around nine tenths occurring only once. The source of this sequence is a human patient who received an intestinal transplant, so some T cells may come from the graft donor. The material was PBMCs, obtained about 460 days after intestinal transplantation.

The CDR3 DNA sequence: TGTGCCAGCAGCCCAAACAGGGGGGGCCCCACCGGGGAGCTGTTTTTT. This gives the protein CASSPNRGGPTGELFF. The genes are TRBV7-2 and TRBJ2-2; possibly TRBD1 for D (8 bases). V lost 5 bases, J lost 4 bases, and 17 bases lay in between. The germline V gene has CDR1 SGHTA and CDR2 FQGNSA. The CDR3 has 16 residues.